The rows below give T cell receptor beta chains drawn from one sample of a study of Ad26.COV2.S vaccination and SARS-CoV-2 variants. Using immunoSEQ multiplex PCR, the repertoire was profiled, and TCRdb retains in-frame clones only, with some absent. The sample shows over 450,000 clones, 80% to 90% of them seen only once. The sequenced sample was peripheral blood, obtained in a trial of Ad26.COV2.S vaccine versus placebo. These TCRs come from a person aged 18-65 years who received the Ad26.COV2.S COVID-19 vaccine or a placebo. The conserved cysteine and the conserved F or W are not part of the CDR3 here. A D gene is named only where the DNA matches it firmly. Size values are once, few and many counts, or a class for expanded clones, and some rows have none.

V gene	CDR3 length	clone size	J gene	D gene	CDR3 protein
TRBV2	10	NA	TRBJ2-7	NA	ASSGTSYEQY
TRBV7-9	13	NA	TRBJ2-2	TRBD1	ASSLGTGNTGELF
TRBV7-2	12	NA	TRBJ2-1	NA	ASSLTPPRNEQF
TRBV9	12	NA	TRBJ1-1	NA	ASSVDGMNTEAF
TRBV6-1	12	NA	TRBJ1-4	NA	ASSDRGRNEKLF
TRBV9	13	NA	TRBJ2-1	NA	ASSIHSGPLNEQF
TRBV6-6	11	NA	TRBJ1-1	NA	ASRLDRNTEAF
TRBV2	14	once	TRBJ2-1	TRBD2	ASTQGLAGGKDEQF
TRBV5-1	11	NA	TRBJ2-1	NA	ASSLGRSDEQF
TRBV7-2	16	NA	TRBJ2-2	TRBD1	ASSLGRSYRGNTGELF
TRBV7-9	10	NA	TRBJ1-5	NA	ASSSRGQPQH
TRBV5-1	13	NA	TRBJ2-3	TRBD2	ASGRTSGHTDTQY
TRBV7-2	13	NA	TRBJ1-2	NA	ASSSPVSSNYGYT
TRBV6-5	12	few	TRBJ1-2	NA	ASSLTGTSYGYT
TRBV24-1	14	NA	TRBJ2-3	TRBD2	ATSDYGGGPRDTQY
TRBV6-6	14	NA	TRBJ1-1	NA	ASRDSKHGMNTEAF
TRBV27	15	NA	TRBJ1-5	TRBD1	ASSLLGGQGSNQPQH
TRBV30	13	NA	TRBJ2-6	NA	AWSEGGSGANVLT
TRBV11-2	8	NA	TRBJ2-1	NA	ASSSRAKF
TRBV4-1	14	NA	TRBJ1-2	TRBD1	ASSQAGGTGRIGYT
TRBV5-8	14	NA	TRBJ2-3	TRBD2	ASSPGSGSRTDTQY
TRBV25-1	12	NA	TRBJ1-1	NA	ASSGWLSDTEAF
TRBV7-8	12	NA	TRBJ1-6	NA	ASSLGQTLSPLH
TRBV18	13	NA	TRBJ1-1	TRBD1	ASSPATGRNTEAF
TRBV28	12	NA	TRBJ1-4	TRBD1	ASRPTGEGEKLF
TRBV19	11	NA	TRBJ1-5	NA	ASSIDRAEPQH
TRBV7-9	12	NA	TRBJ1-1	NA	ASTHPIMNTEAF
TRBV7-2	11	NA	TRBJ2-7	NA	ASSLAQGGEQY
TRBV6-6	11	NA	TRBJ2-7	TRBD1	ASSATGTYEQY